This T cell receptor beta chain was identified in a study of blood T cells in healthy people across ages. Whole-study results and caveats: The unknown donor CMV status may have confounded expanded clonotype changes. A conclusive naive versus antigen-experienced comparison was prevented by the unsorted PBMCs.

This CDR3 is 14 amino acids long. The germline V gene encodes CDR1 SNHLY and CDR2 FYNNEI. The V gene end was trimmed by 7 bases and the J gene end by 0 bases; junction bases not matched to a gene: 3. This clonotype was seen a handful of times. No antigen is known for it. The use of a sample-barcoded 5' primer and a J-beta primer mix characterized a second PCR of roughly 6 to 11 cycles. Unique molecular identifiers of 12 random nucleotides labeled each cDNA. MiXCR was run by TCRdb on the 5' RACE reads, yielding one entry per CDR3 protein. The sample yields 1.5 million to 2 million distinct CDR3 sequences, 49% seen once.

Specimen: blood. This receptor was obtained from a woman between 35 and 50 years old in good health. This chain links TRBV2 with TRBJ2-5, with 9 bases lining up with TRBD2. The CDR3 sequence: CASTQRGDQETQYF. In nucleotides, the CDR3 is TGTGCCAGCACTCAGCGGGGGGACCAAGAGACCCAGTACTTC.